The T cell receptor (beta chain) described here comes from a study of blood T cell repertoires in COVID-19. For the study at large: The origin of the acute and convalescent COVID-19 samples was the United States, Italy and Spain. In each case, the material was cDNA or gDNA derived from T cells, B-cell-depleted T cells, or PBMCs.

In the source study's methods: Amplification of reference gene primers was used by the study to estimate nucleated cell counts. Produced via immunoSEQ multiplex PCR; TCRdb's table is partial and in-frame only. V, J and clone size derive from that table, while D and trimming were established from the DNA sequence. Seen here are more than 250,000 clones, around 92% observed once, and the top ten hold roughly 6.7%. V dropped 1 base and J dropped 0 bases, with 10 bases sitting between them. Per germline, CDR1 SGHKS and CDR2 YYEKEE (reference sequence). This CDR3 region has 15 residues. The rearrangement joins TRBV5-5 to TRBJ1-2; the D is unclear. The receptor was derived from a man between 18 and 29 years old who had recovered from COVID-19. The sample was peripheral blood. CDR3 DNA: TGTGCCAGCAGCTTGAGGAGTTACCCTAACTATGGCTACACCTTC. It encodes CASSLRSYPNYGYTF.